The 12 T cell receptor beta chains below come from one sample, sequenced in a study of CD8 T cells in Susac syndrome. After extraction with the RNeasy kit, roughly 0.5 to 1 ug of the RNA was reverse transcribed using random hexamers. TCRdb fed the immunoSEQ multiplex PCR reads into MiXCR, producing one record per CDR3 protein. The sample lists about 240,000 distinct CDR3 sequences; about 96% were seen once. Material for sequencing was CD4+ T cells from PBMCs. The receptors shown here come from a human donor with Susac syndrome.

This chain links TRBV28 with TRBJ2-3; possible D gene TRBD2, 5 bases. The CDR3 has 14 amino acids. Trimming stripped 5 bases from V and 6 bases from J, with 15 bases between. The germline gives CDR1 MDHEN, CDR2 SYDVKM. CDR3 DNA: TGTGCCAGCAGTACCGCACCCACTAGGGATACGCAGTATTTT. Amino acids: CASSTAPTRDTQYF.

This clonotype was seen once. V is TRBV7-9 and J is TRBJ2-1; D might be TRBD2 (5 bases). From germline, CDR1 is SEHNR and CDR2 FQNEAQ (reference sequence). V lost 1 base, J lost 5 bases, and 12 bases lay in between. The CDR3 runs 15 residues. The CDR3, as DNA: TGTGCCAGCAGCTTAGTTATTAGCGCGGACAATGAGCAGTTCTTC. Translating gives CASSLVISADNEQFF.

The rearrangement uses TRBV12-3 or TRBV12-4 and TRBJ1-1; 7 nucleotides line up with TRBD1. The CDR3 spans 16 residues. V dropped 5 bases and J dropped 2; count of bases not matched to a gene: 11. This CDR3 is CASSNRPGTVNTEAFF. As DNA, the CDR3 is TGTGCCAGCAGTAACCGTCCCGGGACAGTTAACACTGAAGCTTTCTTT.

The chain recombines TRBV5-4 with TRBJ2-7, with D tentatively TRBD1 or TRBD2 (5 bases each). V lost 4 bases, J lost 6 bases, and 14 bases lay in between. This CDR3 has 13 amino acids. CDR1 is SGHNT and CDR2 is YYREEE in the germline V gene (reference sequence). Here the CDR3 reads CASSREQALEQYF. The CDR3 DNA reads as TGTGCCAGCAGCCGGGAACAGGCCCTCGAGCAGTACTTC.

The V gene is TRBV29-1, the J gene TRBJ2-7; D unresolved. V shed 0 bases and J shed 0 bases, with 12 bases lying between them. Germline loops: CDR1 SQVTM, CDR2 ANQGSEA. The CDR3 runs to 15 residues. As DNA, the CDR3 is TGCAGCGTTGAAGATCGCGACACGTACTCCTACGAGCAGTACTTC. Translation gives CSVEDRDTYSYEQYF.

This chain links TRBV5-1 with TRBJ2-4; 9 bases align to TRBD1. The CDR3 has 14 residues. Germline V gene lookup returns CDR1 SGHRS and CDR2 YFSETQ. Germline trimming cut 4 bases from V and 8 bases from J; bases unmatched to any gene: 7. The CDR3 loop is CASSHGTGSDIQYF. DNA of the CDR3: TGCGCCAGCAGCCACGGGACAGGGTCAGACATTCAGTACTTC. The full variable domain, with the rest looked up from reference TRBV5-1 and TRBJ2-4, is KAGVTQTPRYLIKTRGQQVTLSCSPISGHRSVSWYQQTPGQGLQFLFEYFSETQRNKGNFPGRFSGRQFSNSRSEMNVSTLELGDSALYLCASSHGTGSDIQYFGAGTRLSVL.

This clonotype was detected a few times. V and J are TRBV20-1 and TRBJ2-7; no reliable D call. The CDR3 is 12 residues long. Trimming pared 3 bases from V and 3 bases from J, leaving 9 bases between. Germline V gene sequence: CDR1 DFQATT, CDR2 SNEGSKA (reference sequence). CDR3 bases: TGCAGTGCTAGCTCTGGGAACTACGAGCAGTACTTC. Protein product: CSASSGNYEQYF.

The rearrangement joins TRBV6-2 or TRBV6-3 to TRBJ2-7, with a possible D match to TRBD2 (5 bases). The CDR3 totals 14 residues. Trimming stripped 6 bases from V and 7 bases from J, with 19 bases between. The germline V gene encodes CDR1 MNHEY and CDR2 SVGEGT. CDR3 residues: CASSPLGESEEQYF. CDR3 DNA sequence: TGTGCCAGCAGCCCTCTTGGGGAGTCCGAAGAGCAGTACTTC.

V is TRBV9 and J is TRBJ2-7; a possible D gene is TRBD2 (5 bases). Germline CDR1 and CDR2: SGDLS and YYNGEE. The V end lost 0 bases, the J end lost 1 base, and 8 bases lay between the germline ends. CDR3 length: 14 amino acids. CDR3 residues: CASSVGLASYEQYF. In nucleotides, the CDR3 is TGTGCCAGCAGCGTAGGCCTAGCATCCTACGAGCAGTACTTC.

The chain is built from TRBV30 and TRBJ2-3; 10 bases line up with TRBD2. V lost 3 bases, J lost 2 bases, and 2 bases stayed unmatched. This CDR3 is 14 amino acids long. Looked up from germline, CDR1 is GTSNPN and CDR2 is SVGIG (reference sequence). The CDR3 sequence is CAWRTSGTTDTQYF. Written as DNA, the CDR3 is TGTGCCTGGAGAACTAGCGGGACCACAGATACGCAGTATTTT. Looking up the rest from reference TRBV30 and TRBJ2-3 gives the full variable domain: SQTIHQWPATLVQPVGSPLSLECTVEGTSNPNLYWYRQAAGRGLQLLFYSVGIGQISSEVPQNLSASRPQDRQFILSSKKLLLSDSGFYLCAWRTSGTTDTQYFGPGTRLTVL.

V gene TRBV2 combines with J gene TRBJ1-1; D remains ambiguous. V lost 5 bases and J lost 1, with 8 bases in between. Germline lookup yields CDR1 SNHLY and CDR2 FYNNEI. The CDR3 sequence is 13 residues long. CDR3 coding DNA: TGTGCCAGCAGTATGACGGAGAACACTGAAGCTTTCTTT. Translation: CASSMTENTEAFF.

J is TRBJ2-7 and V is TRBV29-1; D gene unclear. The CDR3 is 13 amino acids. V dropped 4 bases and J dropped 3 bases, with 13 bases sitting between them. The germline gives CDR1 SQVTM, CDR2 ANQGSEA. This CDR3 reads CSVGRSLGYEQYF. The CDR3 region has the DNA TGCAGCGTTGGACGGAGCCTAGGCTACGAGCAGTACTTC.